This TCR beta chain was recovered during a study of blood T cell repertoires in COVID-19. In the study overall: T cells, B-cell-depleted T cells, or PBMCs supplied cDNA or gDNA.

The germline V and J ends were trimmed by 7 bases and 6 bases, with 19 bases remaining between them. The CDR3 has 15 amino acids. Germline CDR1 and CDR2: LGHDT and YNNKEL (reference sequence). Using immunoSEQ multiplex PCR, the repertoire was profiled, and TCRdb retains in-frame clones only, with some absent. The sample lists about 300,000 clones, about 82% occurring once. The sequence derives from a woman aged 45 to 65 with acute or convalescent COVID-19. The rearrangement uses TRBV3-1 (or the pseudogene TRBV3-2) and TRBJ1-5; TRBD1 is a possible D gene (5 bases). Sequenced material: peripheral blood. The CDR3 DNA reads as TGTGCCAGCACCAACAGGTTTGCTTGCCGTCAGCCCCAGCATTTT. It encodes CASTNRFACRQPQHF.